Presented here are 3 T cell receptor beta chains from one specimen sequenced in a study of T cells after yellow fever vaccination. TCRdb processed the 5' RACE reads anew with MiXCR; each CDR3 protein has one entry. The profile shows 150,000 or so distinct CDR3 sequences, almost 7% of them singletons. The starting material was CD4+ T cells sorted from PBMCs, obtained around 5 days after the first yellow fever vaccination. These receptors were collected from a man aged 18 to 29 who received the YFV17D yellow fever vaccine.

The CDR3 reads CASSFWGSGGRGTEAFF. In nucleotides, the CDR3 is TGTGCCAGCAGTTTTTGGGGTTCGGGGGGGCGAGGCACTGAAGCTTTCTTT. This chain connects TRBV28 to TRBJ1-1, with a possible D match to TRBD1 (6 bases). The V end was cut by 3 bases, the J end by 4 bases, with 21 bases between. This CDR3 is 17 amino acids long. From germline, CDR1 is MDHEN and CDR2 SYDVKM.

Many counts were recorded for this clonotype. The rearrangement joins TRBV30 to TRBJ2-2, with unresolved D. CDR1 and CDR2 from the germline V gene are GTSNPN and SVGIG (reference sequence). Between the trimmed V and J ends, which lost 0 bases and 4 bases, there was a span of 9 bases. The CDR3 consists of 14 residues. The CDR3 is CAWSVRARTGELFF. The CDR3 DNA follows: TGTGCCTGGAGTGTACGGGCCCGCACCGGGGAGCTGTTTTTT.

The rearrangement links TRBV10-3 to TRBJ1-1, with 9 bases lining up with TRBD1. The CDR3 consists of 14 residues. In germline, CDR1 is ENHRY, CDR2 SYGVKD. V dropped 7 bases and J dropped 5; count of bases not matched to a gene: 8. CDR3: CAIKRQGGGTEAFF. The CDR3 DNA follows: TGTGCCATCAAGAGACAGGGGGGGGGGACTGAAGCTTTCTTT.